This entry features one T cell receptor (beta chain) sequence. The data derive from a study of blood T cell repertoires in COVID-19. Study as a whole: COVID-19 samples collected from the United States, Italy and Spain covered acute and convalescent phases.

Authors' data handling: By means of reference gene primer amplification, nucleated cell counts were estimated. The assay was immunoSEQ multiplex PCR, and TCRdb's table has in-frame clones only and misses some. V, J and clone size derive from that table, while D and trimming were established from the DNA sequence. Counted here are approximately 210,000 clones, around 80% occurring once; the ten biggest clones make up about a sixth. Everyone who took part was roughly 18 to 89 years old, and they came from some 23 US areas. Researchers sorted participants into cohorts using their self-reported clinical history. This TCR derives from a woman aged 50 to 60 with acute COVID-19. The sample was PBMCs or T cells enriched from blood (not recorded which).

The CDR3 protein is CASSAGTGDSYEQYV. The CDR3 DNA reads as TGTGCCAGCAGTGCCGGGACAGGGGACTCCTACGAGCAGTACGTC. V and J are TRBV2 and TRBJ2-7; TRBD1 aligns across 10 bases. V lost 4 bases and J lost 0; bases outside the gene matches: 3. CDR3 size: 15 residues. The germline V gene has CDR1 SNHLY and CDR2 FYNNEI.